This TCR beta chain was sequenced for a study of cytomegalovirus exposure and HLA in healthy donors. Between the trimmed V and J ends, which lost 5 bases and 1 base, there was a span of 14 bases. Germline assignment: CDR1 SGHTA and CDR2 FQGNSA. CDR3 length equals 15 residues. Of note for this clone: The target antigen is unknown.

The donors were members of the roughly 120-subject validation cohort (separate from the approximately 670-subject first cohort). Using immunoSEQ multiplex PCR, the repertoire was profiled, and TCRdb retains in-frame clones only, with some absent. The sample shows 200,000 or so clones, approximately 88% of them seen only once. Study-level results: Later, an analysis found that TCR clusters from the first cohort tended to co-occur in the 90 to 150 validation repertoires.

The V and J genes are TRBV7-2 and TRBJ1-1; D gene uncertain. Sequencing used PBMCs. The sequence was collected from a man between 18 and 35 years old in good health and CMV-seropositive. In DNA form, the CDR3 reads TGTGCCAGCAGCCAAGGGCCGGGGTGGAACACTGAAGCTTTCTTT. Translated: CASSQGPGWNTEAFF.